This T cell receptor beta chain was found in a study of shared clonotypes between healthy human individuals. Repertoires were generated with immunoSEQ multiplex PCR, while TCRdb's copy carries only in-frame clones and drops some. The sample consists of a few million clones, about 90% of them appearing once. Trimming took 7 bases from V and 4 from J; bases not matched to a gene: 13. Germline values: CDR1 SGHTA, CDR2 FQGNSA. The CDR3 covers 16 residues. The sample taken for sequencing was naive CD4+ T cells from PBMCs. Subset denoted: CD45RA+ positively selected. This rearrangement joins TRBV7-2 to TRBJ2-1; the match to TRBD1 covers 7 bases. The TCR originated in a man between 18 and 35 years old in good health. Some clones in this sample may be carry-over from other donors' samples. The CDR3 bases are TGTGCCAGCAAGATAATAGGGGGCGCGAAATACAATGAGCAGTTCTTC. This gives the protein CASKIIGGAKYNEQFF.